The rows below give T cell receptor beta chains drawn from one sample of a study of blood T cell repertoires in COVID-19. Assay: immunoSEQ multiplex PCR; the TCRdb copy retains only in-frame clones and omits some. The profile covers under 75,000 clones, with 70% to 90% appearing a single time and around 3.5% taken by the ten largest. The specimen sequenced was peripheral blood. The receptors originated from a man aged 45 to 65 with active COVID-19. Both conserved end residues are part of each CDR3. D genes are given only for firm matches. Size values are once, few and many counts, or a class for expanded clones, and some rows have none.

>TRBV5-1|TRBD2|NA|TRBJ2-1
CASSLTGRGEREQFF
TGCGCCAGCAGCTTGACGGGGCGGGGGGAGCGTGAGCAGTTCTTC
>TRBV10-3|TRBD1|NA|TRBJ2-2
CAIAGQGAIGELFF
TGTGCCATCGCGGGACAGGGGGCGATCGGGGAGCTGTTTTTT
>TRBV7-3|TRBD2|NA|TRBJ2-3
CASSPSSGVVTDTQYF
TGTGCCAGCAGCCCGAGTAGCGGGGTAGTAACAGATACGCAGTATTTT
>TRBV30|NA|once|TRBJ1-2
CAWKGLGLYGYTF
TGTGCCTGGAAGGGCTTGGGGCTCTATGGCTACACCTTC
>TRBV6-1|TRBD1|once|TRBJ2-7
CASSESGQGKAEQYF
TGTGCCAGCAGTGAATCGGGACAGGGGAAGGCCGAGCAGTACTTC
>TRBV3-1/TRBV3-2|TRBD2|NA|TRBJ2-3
CASSQETGGGAVDTQYF
TGTGCCAGCAGCCAAGAAACTGGCGGGGGGGCGGTAGATACGCAGTATTTT
>TRBV12-3/TRBV12-4|NA|NA|TRBJ2-7
CASSSRGKQYF
TGTGCCAGCAGCTCGCGAGGAAAGCAGTACTTC
>TRBV5-6|TRBD2|NA|TRBJ2-5
CASSLGLAGLQETQYF
TGTGCCAGCAGCCTAGGACTAGCGGGGCTCCAAGAGACCCAGTACTTC
>TRBV4-2|NA|NA|TRBJ1-2
CASSDGGIFGYTF
TGTGCCAGCAGCGATGGGGGGATATTTGGCTACACCTTC
>TRBV5-1|TRBD1|NA|TRBJ2-1
CASTHMDRPYNEQFF
TGCGCCAGCACCCATATGGACAGGCCCTACAATGAGCAGTTCTTC
>TRBV11-2|NA|NA|TRBJ1-2
CASSLSQTYGYTF
TGTGCCAGCAGCTTAAGTCAGACTTATGGCTACACCTTC
>TRBV7-2|NA|NA|TRBJ2-3
CASSLYTGRGGTDTQYF
TGTGCCAGCAGCTTGTATACAGGGAGAGGGGGCACAGATACGCAGTATTTT
>TRBV4-1|NA|once|TRBJ1-1
CASSQDTVNTEAFF
TGCGCCAGCAGCCAAGATACAGTGAACACTGAAGCTTTCTTT
>TRBV6-2/TRBV6-3|TRBD2|NA|TRBJ2-1
CASSYPGPSSGGAYNEQFF
TGTGCCAGCAGTTACCCAGGACCTTCTAGCGGGGGGGCTTACAATGAGCAGTTCTTC
>TRBV5-6|NA|NA|TRBJ2-2
CASSATRANTGELFF
TGTGCCAGCAGCGCCACTAGGGCGAACACCGGGGAGCTGTTTTTT
>TRBV9|NA|NA|TRBJ1-2
CASTPGGNYGYTF
TGTGCCAGCACCCCGGGGGGGAACTATGGCTACACCTTC